What follows are 9 T cell receptor beta chains derived from one specimen sequenced in a study of beta chain features in type 1 diabetes. General study findings and limits: Shorter TCRB CDR3s, moderately but significantly so, marked every one of the four CD4+ subsets in Type 1 diabetes patients.

Isolated RNA was reverse transcribed in full, so expressed TCRB transcripts were sequenced. Measured with immunoSEQ multiplex PCR; TCRdb has only the in-frame clones, and not every one. The sample records 600,000 or so clones, around 12% being singletons. The antigens for these receptors are not known. Material for sequencing was naive CD4+ T cells from blood. Receptor source: a young man with type 1 diabetes.

The V and J genes are TRBV27 and TRBJ1-6, with a weak D call TRBD1 (5 bases). CDR3 size: 14 residues. Looked up from germline, CDR1 is MNHEY and CDR2 is SMNVEV (reference sequence). Trimming removed 8 bases from V and 10 bases from J, with 18 bases in between. CDR3 sequence: CASGRETSGSPLHF. The CDR3 DNA reads TGTGCCAGCGGCAGGGAGACTTCGGGCTCACCCCTCCACTTT.

This clone was detected a few times. The V call is TRBV5-4, the J call TRBJ1-1; 7 bases map to TRBD1. The CDR3 has 14 residues. After removal of 10 bases from V and 0 bases from J, the junction contained 9 bases not matched to a gene. Germline V gives CDR1 SGHNT, CDR2 YYREEE (reference sequence). The CDR3 nucleotides read TGTGCCGGAGGACAGGATCGTTTGAACACTGAAGCTTTCTTT. Translated, it gives CAGGQDRLNTEAFF. Full variable domain (rest looked up from reference TRBV5-4 and TRBJ1-1): ETGVTQSPTHLIKTRGQQVTLRCSSQSGHNTVSWYQQALGQGPQFIFQYYREEENGRGNFPPRFSGLQFPNYSSELNVNALELDDSALYLCAGGQDRLNTEAFFGQGTRLTVV.

This clone was recorded a few times. The V and J genes are TRBV19 and TRBJ1-5; D is unresolved. This CDR3 contains 13 residues. The V end lost 7 bases, the J end lost 4 bases, and 11 bases lay between the germline ends. Germline V gives CDR1 LNHDA, CDR2 SQIVND (reference sequence). The DNA for the CDR3 is TGTGCCAGTAAGCAGGCCCTTAATCAGCCCCAGCATTTT. Amino acids: CASKQALNQPQHF.

This clone was recorded a few times. The V and J genes are TRBV2 and TRBJ2-5; D ambiguous. There are 11 residues in the CDR3. Trimming took 4 bases from V and 5 from J, leaving 5 bases between them. Germline CDR1 and CDR2: SNHLY and FYNNEI. The CDR3 nucleotides read TGTGCCAGCAGTGTTAAGGAGACCCAGTACTTC. Its translation: CASSVKETQYF.

The table lists this clone with a few counts. The CDR3 bases are TGCAGCGCTGGTAGCGGGGGGTCTAGCACAGATACGCAGTATTTT. Translating gives CSAGSGGSSTDTQYF. The rearrangement uses TRBV29-1 and TRBJ2-3; 10 nucleotides align to TRBD2. This CDR3 has 15 amino acids. V lost 7 bases and J lost 0; bases outside the gene matches: 7. CDR1 is SQVTM and CDR2 is ANQGSEA in the germline V gene.

In its sample, this clone was seen a few times. The J gene is TRBJ2-6, the V gene TRBV6-6, with D perhaps TRBD1 (6 bases). V was shortened by 6 bases and J by 0 bases, with 12 bases between the two germline ends. This CDR3 has 16 amino acids. The germline V gene encodes CDR1 MNHNY and CDR2 SVGAGI (reference sequence). The CDR3 nucleotides are TGTGCCAGCAGCTCAGGGGCCCCCTCTGGGGCCAACGTCCTGACTTTC. It encodes CASSSGAPSGANVLTF.

This clone was picked up a small number of times. J is TRBJ2-2 and V is TRBV6-1; 9 bases are shared with TRBD1. The germline CDR1 and CDR2 sequences are MNHNS and SASEGT. The CDR3 is 14 residues long. With 6 bases clipped from V and 6 bases from J, the junction kept 5 bases outside the gene matches. DNA for the CDR3: TGTGCCAGCAGCCGGACAGGGGATTCCGGGGAGCTGTTTTTT. Translation: CASSRTGDSGELFF.

The chain links TRBV4-1 to TRBJ1-5, with D perhaps TRBD1 (5 bases). The CDR3 runs 18 residues. V dropped 0 bases and J dropped 1 base, with 16 bases sitting between them. Germline V lookup: CDR1 MGHRA, CDR2 YSYEKL. Here the CDR3 reads CASSQERSQGESNQPQHF. The CDR3 DNA follows: TGCGCCAGCAGCCAAGAACGGAGTCAGGGAGAGAGCAATCAGCCCCAGCATTTT.

A few counts support this clone. The chain links TRBV5-6 to TRBJ2-5; possibly TRBD1 or TRBD2 for D (5 bases each). Germline CDR1 is SGHDT and CDR2 is YYEEEE. CDR3 size: 17 residues. V lost 4 bases and J lost 2, with 21 bases in between. This chain's CDR3 is CASSPPLGTGRQETQYF. CDR3 nucleotide sequence: TGTGCCAGCAGCCCTCCTCTAGGGACGGGGAGACAAGAGACCCAGTACTTC.